This T cell receptor (beta chain) was profiled in a study of blood T cell repertoires in COVID-19. The overall study: Acute and convalescent COVID-19 samples came from the United States, Italy and Spain. PBMCs, B-cell-depleted T cells, or T cells were the source of the cDNA or gDNA that made up the material.

In germline, CDR1 is SGHTA, CDR2 FQGNSA. The CDR3 runs 15 residues. The trim removed 3 bases at V and 0 bases at J, leaving 3 bases unmatched. Ages ranged from about 18 to 89 years, with residence in approximately 25 US areas. Allocation to cohorts depended on clinical history reported by the participants. Here immunoSEQ multiplex PCR was the method, and the copy in TCRdb shows in-frame clones only, minus some. The sample includes a few hundred thousand clones, roughly 88% of them seen just once. The sequenced sample consisted of PBMCs or T cells enriched from blood (not recorded which). The gene calls are TRBV7-2 and TRBJ2-7; 9 bases are a match to TRBD1. This receptor was taken from a woman aged 40 to 55 who had recovered from COVID-19. CDR3 DNA: TGTGCCAGCAGCTTGGGACAGGGCAGCTCCTACGAGCAGTACTTC. Translated: CASSLGQGSSYEQYF.